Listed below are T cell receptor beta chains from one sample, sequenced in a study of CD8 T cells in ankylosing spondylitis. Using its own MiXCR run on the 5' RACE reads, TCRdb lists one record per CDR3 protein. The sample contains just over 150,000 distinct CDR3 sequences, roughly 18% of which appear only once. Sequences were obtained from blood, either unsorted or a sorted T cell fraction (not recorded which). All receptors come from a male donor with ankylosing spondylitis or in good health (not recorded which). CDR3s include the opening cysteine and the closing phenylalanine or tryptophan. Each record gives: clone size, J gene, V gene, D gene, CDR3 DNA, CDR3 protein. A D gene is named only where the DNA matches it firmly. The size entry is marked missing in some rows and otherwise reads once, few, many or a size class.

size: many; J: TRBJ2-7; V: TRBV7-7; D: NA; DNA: TGTGCCAGCAGCTTGGACTTTTTAAGTTACGAGCAGTACTTC; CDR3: CASSLDFLSYEQYF
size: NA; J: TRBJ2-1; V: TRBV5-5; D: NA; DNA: TGTGCCAGCAGCTTGACCGGGAATGATGAGCAGTTCTTC; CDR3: CASSLTGNDEQFF
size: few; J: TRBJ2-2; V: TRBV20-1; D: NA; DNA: TGCAGTGCTAGACCCCCGGGCGCCTACACCGGGGAGCTGTTTTTT; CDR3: CSARPPGAYTGELFF
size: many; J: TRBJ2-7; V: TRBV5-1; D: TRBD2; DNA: TGCGCCAGCAGCTCTAGCGGGCTGGGCTACGAGCAGTACTTC; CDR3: CASSSSGLGYEQYF
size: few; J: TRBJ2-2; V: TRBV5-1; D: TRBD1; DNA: TGCGCCAGCAGATCGGGACAGGGAGGCACCGGGGAGCTGTTTTTT; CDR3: CASRSGQGGTGELFF
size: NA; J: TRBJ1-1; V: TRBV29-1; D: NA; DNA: TGCAGCGTTACCATACAGGGAACTGAAGCTTTCTTT; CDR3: CSVTIQGTEAFF
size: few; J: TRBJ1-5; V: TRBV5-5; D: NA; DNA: TGTGCCAGCAGCACCCAGGTTTCAAGCAATCAGCCCCAGCATTTT; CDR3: CASSTQVSSNQPQHF
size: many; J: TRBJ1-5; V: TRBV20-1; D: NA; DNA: TGCAGTGCTAGAGATGACGAGACAGCGTTGCCCCAGCATTTT; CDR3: CSARDDETALPQHF
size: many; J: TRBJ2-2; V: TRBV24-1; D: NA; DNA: TGTGCCACCAAAGCGCGGGCAGCGACCGGGGAGCTGTTTTTT; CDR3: CATKARAATGELFF
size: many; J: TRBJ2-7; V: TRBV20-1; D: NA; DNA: TGCAGTGCTTCGACAGCCACCCATAGCTCCTACGAGCAGTACTTC; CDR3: CSASTATHSSYEQYF